These T cell receptor beta chains were read from a single sample in a study of T cell repertoires in cytomegalovirus infection. TCRdb called the reads again in MiXCR, with one record for every CDR3 protein. This sample has under 120,000 distinct CDR3 sequences, with roughly 39% found just once. What these receptors recognize is not known. The specimen was CD8+ T cells from cultured PBMCs, collected from culture after CMV antigen stimulation. The receptors originated from a human donor in good health (CMV status not recorded). Some clones in this sample may be carry-over from other donors' samples. Each CDR3 is given with its conserved first and last residue. A D gene is named only where the DNA matches it firmly. Expanded clones are given a class, and other clones once, few, many or no size at all.

j_call clone_size d_call v_call cdr3_aa cdr3_nt
TRBJ1-5 many . TRBV29-1 CSVGTRNQPQHF TGCAGCGTTGGGACACGCAATCAGCCCCAGCATTTT
TRBJ2-7 many . TRBV2 CASGDSFYEQYF TGTGCCAGCGGAGACAGTTTCTACGAGCAGTACTTC
TRBJ1-5 . TRBD1 TRBV6-6 CASTGDRGTSNQPQHF TGTGCCAGCACCGGGGACAGGGGGACAAGCAATCAGCCCCAGCATTTT
TRBJ1-1 . . TRBV7-6 CASSDSGEYTEAFF TGTGCCAGCAGCGACAGTGGCGAATACACTGAAGCTTTCTTT
TRBJ1-1 few . TRBV7-6 CASSRLGDVDAEAFF TGTGCCAGCAGCCGACTCGGGGATGTCGACGCTGAAGCTTTCTTT
TRBJ1-1 . . TRBV7-2 CASSLDLGGTEAFF TGTGCCAGCAGCTTAGACTTGGGGGGTACTGAAGCTTTCTTT
TRBJ2-1 few . TRBV7-6 CASSFSSVRDEQFF TGTGCCAGCAGCTTCTCATCGGTGCGGGATGAGCAGTTCTTC
TRBJ2-7 . . TRBV28 CASSLGDRLSYEQYF TGTGCCAGCAGTTTAGGGGACCGCCTCTCCTACGAGCAGTACTTC
TRBJ2-4 . . TRBV7-2 CASSLEWDIQYF TGTGCCAGCAGCTTGGAATGGGACATTCAGTACTTC
TRBJ2-1 once . TRBV7-9 CASSLGTADEQFF TGTGCCAGCAGCTTGGGGACCGCAGATGAGCAGTTCTTC
TRBJ2-1 few TRBD2 TRBV7-6 CASSPTPSGAYNEQFF TGTGCCAGCAGCCCCACCCCTAGCGGGGCCTACAATGAGCAGTTCTTC
TRBJ2-7 many TRBD1 TRBV5-1 CASSLAPTGGGSYEQYF TGCGCCAGCAGCTTGGCCCCGACAGGGGGCGGCTCCTACGAGCAGTACTTC
TRBJ2-1 many TRBD2 TRBV7-9 CASSSIAGGREQFF TGTGCCAGCAGCTCGATAGCGGGGGGGCGCGAGCAGTTCTTC
TRBJ1-5 . . TRBV19 CASSTVNQPQHF TGTGCCAGTAGTACCGTCAATCAGCCCCAGCATTTT
TRBJ1-1 . . TRBV28 CASRDDGGFSGETEAFF TGTGCCAGCAGGGATGATGGGGGCTTTTCGGGGGAAACTGAAGCTTTCTTT
TRBJ2-1 . TRBD2 TRBV7-4 CASSNSGDVNEQFF TGTGCCAGCAGCAATAGCGGGGATGTCAATGAGCAGTTCTTC
TRBJ2-1 . . TRBV27 CASVSYNEQFF TGTGCCAGCGTCTCTTACAATGAGCAGTTCTTC
TRBJ1-1 few TRBD1 TRBV7-6 CASSLEGVGQLLRGEAFF TGTGCCAGCAGCTTAGAAGGGGTGGGACAGCTCTTAAGGGGTGAAGCTTTCTTT
TRBJ2-7 few . TRBV12-3/TRBV12-4 CASTPVGGLSYEQYF TGTGCCAGCACGCCTGTAGGGGGGCTCTCCTACGAGCAGTACTTC
TRBJ2-3 few . TRBV7-9 CASSPRVSVGDTQYF TGTGCCAGCAGCCCCAGAGTTTCGGTTGGCGATACGCAGTATTTT
TRBJ2-3 many TRBD1 TRBV11-2 CASSFGTGGTDTQYF TGTGCCAGCAGCTTCGGGACAGGAGGCACAGATACGCAGTATTTT
TRBJ2-3 . TRBD1 TRBV10-3 CAIGLQGQRPTDTQYF TGTGCCATCGGGCTCCAGGGACAGCGTCCCACAGATACGCAGTATTTT
TRBJ2-7 . . TRBV9 CASSVDSGGEEQYF TGTGCCAGCAGCGTGGACAGTGGGGGAGAGGAGCAGTACTTC
TRBJ1-1 many . TRBV7-8 CASSLAPSGRPEAFF TGTGCCAGCAGCTTAGCCCCTTCCGGACGGCCTGAAGCTTTCTTT
TRBJ2-2 . . TRBV12-3/TRBV12-4 CASSLRQLSTGELFF TGTGCCAGCAGTTTAAGACAGCTTAGCACCGGGGAGCTGTTTTTT
TRBJ1-1 few . TRBV29-1 CSVVDTTEAFF TGCAGCGTGGTGGACACCACTGAAGCTTTCTTT
TRBJ2-1 . . TRBV27 CASSPSMGHSSYNEQFF TGTGCCAGCAGCCCATCCATGGGGCATAGCTCCTACAATGAGCAGTTCTTC
TRBJ2-1 . . TRBV7-9 CASSPSRQGDNEQFF TGTGCCAGCTCCCCCTCTAGGCAGGGCGACAATGAGCAGTTCTTC
TRBJ1-1 . . TRBV27 CASRLTVTSTEAFF TGTGCCAGCAGGCTCACAGTAACATCCACTGAAGCTTTCTTT
TRBJ2-3 . . TRBV20-1 CSARGPGLSTDTQYF TGCAGTGCTAGAGGCCCGGGACTGTCGACAGATACGCAGTATTTT
TRBJ2-5 . . TRBV7-6 CASSLGGTETQYF TGTGCCAGCAGCTTAGGGGGGACAGAGACCCAGTACTTC
TRBJ2-7 . TRBD2 TRBV11-2 CASSLVAGGSYEQYF TGTGCCAGCAGCTTAGTGGCGGGGGGCTCCTACGAGCAGTACTTC
TRBJ2-1 . TRBD2 TRBV10-3 CAISNGTSGAYNEQFF TGTGCCATCAGTAACGGGACTAGCGGGGCTTACAATGAGCAGTTCTTC
TRBJ1-2 medium-sized . TRBV7-2 CASSLGALANYGYTF TGTGCCAGCAGCTTAGGGGCTCTCGCTAACTATGGCTACACCTTC
TRBJ2-1 . TRBD1 TRBV7-2 CASSSGGREQFF TGTGCCAGCAGCTCAGGGGGACGGGAGCAGTTCTTC
TRBJ1-2 . . TRBV6-5 CASSPRGVDGYTF TGTGCCAGCAGCCCGAGGGGGGTGGATGGCTACACCTTC
TRBJ2-1 . TRBD1 TRBV30 CAWEVGGDYNEQFF TGTGCCTGGGAAGTAGGGGGCGATTACAATGAGCAGTTCTTC
TRBJ1-2 once . TRBV27 CASSLWGSEEGYTF TGTGCCAGCAGTTTATGGGGCAGTGAGGAAGGCTACACCTTC
TRBJ2-7 few TRBD2 TRBV11-1 CASSSPAGGKDEQYF TGTGCCAGCAGCTCCCCTGCGGGGGGGAAAGACGAGCAGTACTTC
TRBJ2-1 once . TRBV19 CASSVDMSSYNEQFF TGTGCCAGTAGTGTGGACATGAGCTCCTACAATGAGCAGTTCTTC